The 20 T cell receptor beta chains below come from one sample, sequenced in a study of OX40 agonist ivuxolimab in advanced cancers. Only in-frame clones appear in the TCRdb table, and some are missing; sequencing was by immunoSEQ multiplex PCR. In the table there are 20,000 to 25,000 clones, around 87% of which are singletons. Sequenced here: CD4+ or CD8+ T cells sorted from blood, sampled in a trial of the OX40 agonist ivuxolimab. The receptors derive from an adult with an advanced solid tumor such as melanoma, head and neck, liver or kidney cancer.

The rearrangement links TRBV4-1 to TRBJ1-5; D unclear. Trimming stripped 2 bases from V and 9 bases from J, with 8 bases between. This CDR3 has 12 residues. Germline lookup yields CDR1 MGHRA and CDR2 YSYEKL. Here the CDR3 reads CASSQMRGPQHF. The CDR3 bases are TGCGCCAGCAGCCAAATGCGTGGGCCCCAGCATTTT.

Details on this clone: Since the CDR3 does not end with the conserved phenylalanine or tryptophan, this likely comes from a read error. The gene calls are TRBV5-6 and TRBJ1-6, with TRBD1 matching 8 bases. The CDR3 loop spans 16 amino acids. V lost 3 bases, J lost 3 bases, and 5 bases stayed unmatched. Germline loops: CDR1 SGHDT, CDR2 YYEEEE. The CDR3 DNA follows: TGTGCCAGCAGCTCCGGGACAGGCATCTATAATTCACCCCTCCACCTT. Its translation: CASSSGTGIYNSPLHL.

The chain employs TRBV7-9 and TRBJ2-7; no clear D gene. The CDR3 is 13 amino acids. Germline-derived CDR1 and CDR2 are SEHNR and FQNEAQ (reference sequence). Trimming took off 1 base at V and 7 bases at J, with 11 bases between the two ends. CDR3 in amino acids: CASSLVSVKEQYF. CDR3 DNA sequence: TGTGCCAGCAGCTTAGTTTCGGTGAAGGAGCAGTACTTC.

The CDR3 protein is CASSSWGGNEQFF. CDR3 nucleotides: TGTGCCAGCAGCTCGTGGGGGGGCAATGAGCAGTTCTTC. The J gene is TRBJ2-1, the V gene TRBV5-6, with 7 bases matching TRBD2. The germline CDR1 and CDR2 sequences are SGHDT and YYEEEE. J lost 6 bases, V lost 3 bases, and 3 bases had no gene match. The CDR3 totals 13 residues.

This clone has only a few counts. This CDR3 reads CASSLLAGRHEQYF. CDR3 DNA sequence: TGTGCCAGCAGCTTACTGGCAGGGCGCCACGAGCAGTACTTC. V is TRBV11-1 and J is TRBJ2-7; TRBD1 is a possible D gene (5 bases). The CDR3 spans 14 residues. V was pared by 2 bases and J by 5 bases, with 13 bases between. Germline V lookup: CDR1 SGHAT, CDR2 FQDESV (reference sequence).

The CDR3 sequence: CASSFGTGTPFTDTQYF. Here the CDR3 DNA reads TGTGCCAGCAGTTTTGGGACAGGGACTCCCTTCACAGATACGCAGTATTTT. The chain links TRBV28 to TRBJ2-3; 9 bases line up with TRBD1. J lost 2 bases, V lost 3 bases, and 9 bases had no gene match. CDR3 size: 17 residues. CDR1 and CDR2 (germline): MDHEN, SYDVKM.

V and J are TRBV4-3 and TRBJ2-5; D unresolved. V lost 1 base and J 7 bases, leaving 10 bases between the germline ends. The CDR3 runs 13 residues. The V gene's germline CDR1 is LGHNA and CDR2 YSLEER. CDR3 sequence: CASSQVTGGTQYF. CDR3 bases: TGCGCCAGCAGCCAAGTTACGGGCGGGACCCAGTACTTC.

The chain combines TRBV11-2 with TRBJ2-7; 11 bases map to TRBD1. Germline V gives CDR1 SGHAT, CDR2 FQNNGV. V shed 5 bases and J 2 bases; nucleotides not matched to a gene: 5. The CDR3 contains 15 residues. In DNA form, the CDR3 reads TGTGCCAGCAGCGCTGGGACAGGGGGTGCCTACGAGCAGTACTTC. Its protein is CASSAGTGGAYEQYF.

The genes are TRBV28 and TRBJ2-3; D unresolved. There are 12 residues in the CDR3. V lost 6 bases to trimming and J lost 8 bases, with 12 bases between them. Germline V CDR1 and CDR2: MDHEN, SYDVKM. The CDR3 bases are TGTGCCAGCAGCACTTCTGGGTTTACGCAGTATTTT. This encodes CASSTSGFTQYF.

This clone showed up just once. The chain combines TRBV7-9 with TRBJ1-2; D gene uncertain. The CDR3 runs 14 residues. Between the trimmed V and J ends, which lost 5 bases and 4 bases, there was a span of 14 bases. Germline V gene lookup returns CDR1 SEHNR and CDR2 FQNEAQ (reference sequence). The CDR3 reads CASSQTFSPYGYTF. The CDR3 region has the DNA TGTGCCAGCAGCCAGACGTTTAGCCCCTATGGCTACACCTTC.

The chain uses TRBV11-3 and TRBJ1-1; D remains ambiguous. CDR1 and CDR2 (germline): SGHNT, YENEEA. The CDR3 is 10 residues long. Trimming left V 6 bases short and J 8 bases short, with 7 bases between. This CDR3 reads CASRRGEAFF. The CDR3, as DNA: TGTGCCAGCAGACGAGGGGAAGCTTTCTTT.

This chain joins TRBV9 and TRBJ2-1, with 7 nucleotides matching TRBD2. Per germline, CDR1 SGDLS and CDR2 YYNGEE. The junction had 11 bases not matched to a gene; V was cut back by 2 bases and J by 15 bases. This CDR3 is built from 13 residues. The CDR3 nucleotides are TGTGCCAGCAGCGTCTCACTGAGTGGGGAGGGGTTCTTC. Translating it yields CASSVSLSGEGFF.

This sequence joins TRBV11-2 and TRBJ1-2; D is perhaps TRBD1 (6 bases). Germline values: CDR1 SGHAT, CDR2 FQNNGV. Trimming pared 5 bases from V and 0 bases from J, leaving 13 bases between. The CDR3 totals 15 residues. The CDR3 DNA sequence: TGTGCCAGCAGCCTCAGCAGGGGAGCTAACTATGGCTACACCTTC. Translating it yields CASSLSRGANYGYTF.

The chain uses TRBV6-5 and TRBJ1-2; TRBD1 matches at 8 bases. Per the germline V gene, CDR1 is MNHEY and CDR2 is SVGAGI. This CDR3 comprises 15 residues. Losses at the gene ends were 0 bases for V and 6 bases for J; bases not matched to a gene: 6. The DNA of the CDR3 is TGTGCCAGCAGTTACTCCCCCGAGGACAGGGATGGCTACACCTTC. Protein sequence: CASSYSPEDRDGYTF.

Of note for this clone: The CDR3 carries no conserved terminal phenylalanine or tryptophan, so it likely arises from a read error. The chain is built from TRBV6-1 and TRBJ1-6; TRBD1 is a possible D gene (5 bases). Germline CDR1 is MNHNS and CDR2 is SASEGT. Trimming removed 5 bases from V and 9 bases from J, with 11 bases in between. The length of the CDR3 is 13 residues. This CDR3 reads CASSQGGTSPLHL. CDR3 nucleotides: TGTGCCAGCAGTCAGGGCGGGACTTCACCCCTCCACCTT.

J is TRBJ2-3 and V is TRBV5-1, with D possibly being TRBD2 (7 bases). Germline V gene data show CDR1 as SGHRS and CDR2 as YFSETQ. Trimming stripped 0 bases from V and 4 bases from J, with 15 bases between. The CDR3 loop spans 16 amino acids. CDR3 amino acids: CASSLVGGPEADTQYF. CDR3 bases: TGCGCCAGCAGCTTGGTGGGGGGGCCCGAGGCAGATACGCAGTATTTT.

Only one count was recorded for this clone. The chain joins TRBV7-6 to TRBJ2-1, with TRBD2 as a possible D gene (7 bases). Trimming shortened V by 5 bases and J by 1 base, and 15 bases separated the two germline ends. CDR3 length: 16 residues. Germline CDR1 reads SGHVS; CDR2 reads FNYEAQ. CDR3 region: CASSPGGGGSYNEQFF. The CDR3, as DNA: TGTGCCAGCAGCCCTGGAGGGGGGGGGTCCTACAATGAGCAGTTCTTC.

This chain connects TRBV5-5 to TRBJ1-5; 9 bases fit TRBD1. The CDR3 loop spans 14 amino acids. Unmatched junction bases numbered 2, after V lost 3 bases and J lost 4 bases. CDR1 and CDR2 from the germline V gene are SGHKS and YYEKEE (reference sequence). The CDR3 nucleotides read TGTGCCAGCAGCTATGACAGGGGGAATCAGCCCCAGCATTTT. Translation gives CASSYDRGNQPQHF.

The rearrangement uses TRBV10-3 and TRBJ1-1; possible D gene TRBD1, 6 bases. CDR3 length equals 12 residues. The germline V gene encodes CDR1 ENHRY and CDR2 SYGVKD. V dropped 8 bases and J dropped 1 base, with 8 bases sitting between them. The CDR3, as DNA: TGTGCCATCGGGGGACAGAACACTGAAGCTTTCTTT. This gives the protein CAIGGQNTEAFF.

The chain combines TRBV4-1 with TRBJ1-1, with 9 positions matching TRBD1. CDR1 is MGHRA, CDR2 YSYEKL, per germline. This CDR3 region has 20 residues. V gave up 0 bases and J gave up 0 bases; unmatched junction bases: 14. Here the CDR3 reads CASSQDAKPTGGGMNTEAFF. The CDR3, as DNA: TGCGCCAGCAGCCAAGACGCCAAGCCGACAGGGGGTGGGATGAACACTGAAGCTTTCTTT.